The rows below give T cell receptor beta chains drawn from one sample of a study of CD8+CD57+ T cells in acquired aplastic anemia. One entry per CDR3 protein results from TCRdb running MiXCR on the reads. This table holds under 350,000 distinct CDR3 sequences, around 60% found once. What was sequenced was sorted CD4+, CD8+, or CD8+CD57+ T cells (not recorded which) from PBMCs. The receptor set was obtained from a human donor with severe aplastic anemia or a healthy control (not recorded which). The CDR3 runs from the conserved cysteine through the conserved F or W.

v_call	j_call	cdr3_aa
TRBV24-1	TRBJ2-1	CATSDPRAPGDEQFF
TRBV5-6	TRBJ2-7	CASSLRTPYEQYF
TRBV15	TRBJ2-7	CATSQPGGSLEQYF
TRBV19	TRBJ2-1	CASSPGGLNEQFF
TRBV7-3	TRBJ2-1	CASSPSGASWYNEQFF
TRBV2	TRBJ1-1	CASKRTMNTEAFF
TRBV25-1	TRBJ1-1	CASSEYGGPVKAFF
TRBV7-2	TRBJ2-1	CASSSPEHSVYGEQFF
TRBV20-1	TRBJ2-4	CSVEKASNIQYF
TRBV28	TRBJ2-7	CASSWGQGSEYF
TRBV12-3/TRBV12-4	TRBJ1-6	CASSLTGLLRRTPLHF
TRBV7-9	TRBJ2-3	CASSSDGTSTDTQYF
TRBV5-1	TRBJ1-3	CASSLAGTGVSGNTIYF